The next 32 T cell receptor beta chains were all read from a single sample in a study of blood T cell repertoires in COVID-19. Data came from immunoSEQ multiplex PCR; TCRdb stores just in-frame clones and leaves some out. The table has around 100,000 clones, about 90% seen once. The specimen sequenced was peripheral blood. Every receptor here comes from a man of 80 years or more with acute or convalescent COVID-19.

The chain employs TRBV27 and TRBJ1-2, with 12 bases that match TRBD1. The V gene's germline CDR1 is MNHEY and CDR2 SMNVEV (reference sequence). The CDR3 loop spans 14 amino acids. Losses at the gene ends were 5 bases for V and 7 bases for J; bases not matched to a gene: 5. Here the CDR3 DNA reads TGTGCCAGCAGTCCATGGGACAGGGGGCTTGGCTACACCTTC. The encoded protein is CASSPWDRGLGYTF.

The genes are TRBV7-8 and TRBJ1-1; TRBD1 might be the D (6 bases). The CDR3 extends over 15 amino acids. CDR1 is SGHVS and CDR2 is FQNEAQ in the germline V gene. Trimming shortened V by 2 bases and J by 4 bases, and 14 bases separated the two germline ends. This chain's CDR3 is CASSLRGRGGTEAFF. The CDR3 coding sequence is TGTGCCAGCAGCTTAAGGGGGAGAGGTGGCACTGAAGCTTTCTTT.

The rearrangement joins TRBV11-2 to TRBJ1-1, with D unresolved. Deletions cut 1 base from V and 8 bases from J, with 8 bases between. CDR1 SGHAT and CDR2 FQNNGV come from the germline V gene. The CDR3 spans 12 residues. The CDR3 region is CASSLAGKEAFF. DNA for the CDR3: TGTGCCAGCAGCTTAGCCGGGAAGGAAGCTTTCTTT.

This clone was detected once. This chain joins TRBV7-2 and TRBJ1-5; 7 positions match TRBD1. Trimming took 2 bases from V and 4 from J; bases not matched to a gene: 2. The CDR3 spans 14 residues. Germline V lookup: CDR1 SGHTA, CDR2 FQGNSA. CDR3 DNA: TGTGCCAGCAGCTTAACAGGGGCTAATCAGCCCCAGCATTTT. Its protein product is CASSLTGANQPQHF.

The rearrangement links TRBV7-9 to TRBJ1-2; possibly TRBD1 for D (5 bases). CDR1 is SEHNR, CDR2 FQNEAQ, per germline (reference sequence). The length of the CDR3 is 17 residues. Trimming pared 4 bases from V and 1 base from J, leaving 19 bases between. DNA of the CDR3: TGTGCCAGCAGCTATCAGGGAACCTATGGCGATAACTATGGCTACACCTTC. This gives the protein CASSYQGTYGDNYGYTF. The complete variable domain, with remaining parts taken from reference TRBV7-9 and TRBJ1-2, reads DTGVSQNPRHKITKRGQNVTFRCDPISEHNRLYWYRQTLGQGPEFLTYFQNEAQLEKSRLLSDRFSAERPKGSFSTLEIQRTEQGDSAMYLCASSYQGTYGDNYGYTFGSGTRLTVV.

This clone was detected once. This chain links TRBV4-2 with TRBJ1-2; D is perhaps TRBD1 (6 bases). Deletions cut 5 bases from V and 8 bases from J, with 15 bases between. CDR3 length: 13 residues. Germline V CDR1 and CDR2: LGHNA, YNFKEQ. DNA of the CDR3: TGTGCCAGCAGCTTACAGGGATCCCGCGGCTACACCTTC. Its translation: CASSLQGSRGYTF.

V usage is TRBV28 and J usage is TRBJ1-5, with 8 bases matching TRBD1. Germline assignment: CDR1 MDHEN and CDR2 SYDVKM. Trimming at V came to 5 bases and at J to 0 bases, leaving 9 bases not matched to a gene. CDR3 size: 17 residues. CDR3 sequence: CASSPAGTGNSNQPQHF. Here the CDR3 DNA reads TGTGCCAGCAGTCCCGCCGGGACAGGAAATAGCAATCAGCCCCAGCATTTT.

This clone was counted a few times. V and J are TRBV11-2 and TRBJ2-1; 14 bases match TRBD2. Germline values: CDR1 SGHAT, CDR2 FQNNGV. This CDR3 contains 16 residues. Trimming at V came to 1 base and at J to 9 bases, leaving 5 bases not matched to a gene. The CDR3 DNA is TGTGCCAGCAGCTTAGCGGGACTAGCGGGAGCGGGTGAGCAGTTCTTC. Protein sequence: CASSLAGLAGAGEQFF.

This rearrangement joins TRBV11-3 to TRBJ2-1; TRBD2 might be the D (7 bases). The CDR3 is 18 amino acids. V shed 1 base and J shed 5 bases, with 21 bases lying between them. Germline CDR1 SGHNT, CDR2 YENEEA. The chain's CDR3 is CASSLARTGRGPDNEQFF. CDR3 DNA: TGTGCCAGCAGCTTAGCCCGAACCGGGCGGGGGCCCGACAATGAGCAGTTCTTC.

The J gene is TRBJ2-5, the V gene TRBV10-3; TRBD1 agrees at 7 bases. V trimming: 0 bases; J trimming: 3 bases; junction bases outside the gene matches: 4. Germline V lookup: CDR1 ENHRY, CDR2 SYGVKD. The CDR3 has 15 residues. The CDR3 DNA reads TGTGCCATCAGTGAGTCAGGGGGCAGAGAAGAGACCCAGTACTTC. Translation: CAISESGGREETQYF.

This clone showed up just once. The chain combines TRBV7-3 with TRBJ2-5, with D maybe TRBD2 (7 bases). Germline-derived CDR1 and CDR2 are SGHTA and FQGTGA. V lost 2 bases, J lost 5 bases, and 15 bases lay in between. The CDR3 is 15 amino acids. The CDR3 loop reads CASSLLGGGGETQYF. CDR3 DNA: TGTGCCAGCAGCTTATTGGGGGGGGGCGGCGAGACCCAGTACTTC. The full variable domain, its missing parts supplied by reference TRBV7-3 and TRBJ2-5, is GAGVSQTPSNKVTEKGKYVELRCDPISGHTALYWYRQSLGQGPEFLIYFQGTGAADDSGLPNDRFFAVRPEGSVSTLKIQRTERGDSAVYLCASSLLGGGGETQYFGPGTRLLVL.

This clone has only a few counts. The chain couples TRBV7-9 to TRBJ1-4, with 11 bases identical to TRBD1. In germline, CDR1 is SEHNR, CDR2 FQNEAQ (reference sequence). Germline trimming cut 5 bases from V and 0 bases from J; bases unmatched to any gene: 8. The CDR3 has 18 amino acids. In DNA, the CDR3 is TGTGCCAGCAGCGCCAGGACAGGGGGCTCTGCAACTAATGAAAAACTGTTTTTT. This translates into CASSARTGGSATNEKLFF.

This chain uses TRBV2 with TRBJ2-6, with 9 bases that match TRBD1. The germline CDR1 and CDR2 sequences are SNHLY and FYNNEI. This CDR3 region has 16 residues. After removal of 6 bases from V and 4 bases from J, the junction contained 7 bases not matched to a gene. CDR3 in DNA: TGTGCCAGCAGCTTTGGGACAGGGACCGGGGCCAACGTCCTGACTTTC. The encoded protein is CASSFGTGTGANVLTF.

The chain employs TRBV9 and TRBJ2-1; the match to TRBD1 covers 9 bases. Germline V gene sequence: CDR1 SGDLS, CDR2 YYNGEE. The junction had 9 bases not matched to a gene; V was cut back by 3 bases and J by 5 bases. The CDR3 sequence is 16 residues long. CDR3 in amino acids: CASSAPGTGLHNEQFF. Written as DNA, the CDR3 is TGTGCCAGCAGCGCACCCGGGACAGGGCTGCACAATGAGCAGTTCTTC. The full variable domain, in which reference TRBV9 and TRBJ2-1 provide the parts outside the CDR3, is DSGVTQTPKHLITATGQRVTLRCSPRSGDLSVYWYQQSLDQGLQFLIQYYNGEERAKGNILERFSAQQFPDLHSELNLSSLELGDSALYFCASSAPGTGLHNEQFFGPGTRLTVL.

This rearrangement joins TRBV5-6 to TRBJ1-1; 9 nucleotides agree with TRBD1. The CDR3 consists of 16 residues. The junction had 10 bases not matched to a gene; V was cut back by 4 bases and J by 3 bases. CDR1 SGHDT and CDR2 YYEEEE come from the germline V gene. The CDR3 sequence is CASSLYRGRGDTEAFF. The CDR3 nucleotides are TGTGCCAGCAGCCTCTACAGGGGGCGCGGGGACACTGAAGCTTTCTTT.

V gene TRBV11-2 combines with J gene TRBJ1-5; D gene uncertain. The V gene lost 5 bases and the J gene lost 0 bases, with 8 bases spanning the gap. CDR3 size: 14 residues. The germline V gene has CDR1 SGHAT and CDR2 FQNNGV. CDR3 coding DNA: TGTGCCAGCAGCCCGACACTTAGCAATCAGCCCCAGCATTTT. It is translated as CASSPTLSNQPQHF.

This sequence joins TRBV2 and TRBJ1-4; tentative D call: TRBD1 (5 bases). Trimming cost V 5 bases and J 3 bases, with 13 bases left between them. Germline V lookup: CDR1 SNHLY, CDR2 FYNNEI. The CDR3 is 15 amino acids. CDR3: CASSPNRQPNEKLFF. The DNA of the CDR3 is TGTGCCAGCAGTCCTAACCGACAGCCTAATGAAAAACTGTTTTTT. Based on the CDR3 plus reference TRBV2 and TRBJ1-4, the full variable domain is EPEVTQTPSHQVTQMGQEVILRCVPISNHLYFYWYRQILGQKVEFLVSFYNNEISEKSEIFDDQFSVERPDGSNFTLKIRSTKLEDSAMYFCASSPNRQPNEKLFFGSGTQLSVL.

This clone was counted once. The V and J genes are TRBV20-1 and TRBJ1-1; the D gene is possibly TRBD1 (6 bases). The CDR3 runs to 11 residues. CDR1 and CDR2 (germline): DFQATT, SNEGSKA (reference sequence). The DNA of the CDR3 is TGCAGCATCCCAGGGGTCACTGAAGCTTTCTTT. Protein product: CSIPGVTEAFF.

The rearrangement uses TRBV4-2 and TRBJ2-1; 14 bases line up with TRBD2. CDR1 and CDR2 (germline): LGHNA, YNFKEQ. J gave up 7 bases and V 1 base, and 6 bases lay outside the gene matches. This CDR3 contains 17 residues. The CDR3 coding sequence is TGTGCCAGCAGCCAAGGACTAGCGGGAGGGTTTGGGAATGAGCAGTTCTTC. Translated: CASSQGLAGGFGNEQFF.

This clone has only one observation. The chain combines TRBV6-2 or TRBV6-3 with TRBJ2-3; 10 positions agree with TRBD2. The CDR3 covers 13 residues. Trimming cost V 6 bases and J 9 bases; bases outside gene matches: 6. The germline V gene has CDR1 MNHEY and CDR2 SVGEGT. CDR3 amino acids: CASSQGLAPTQYF. CDR3 coding DNA: TGTGCCAGCAGCCAGGGACTAGCGCCGACGCAGTATTTT.

The chain recombines TRBV28 with TRBJ1-5, with D unclear. V lost 7 bases and J lost 0, with 10 bases in between. Germline CDR1 and CDR2: MDHEN and SYDVKM. The length of the CDR3 is 14 residues. CDR3 sequence (DNA): TGTGCCAGCACGTCCCGGGTTAGCAATCAGCCCCAGCATTTT. This sequence encodes CASTSRVSNQPQHF.

The V call is TRBV3-1 (or the pseudogene TRBV3-2), the J call TRBJ1-1, with TRBD1 identical over 12 bases. This CDR3 comprises 15 residues. Germline V CDR1 and CDR2: LGHDT, YNNKEL (reference sequence). V shed 5 bases and J 8 bases; nucleotides not matched to a gene: 9. CDR3 sequence (DNA): TGTGCCAGCAGCGCCAGGGGACAGGGGGCAAAGGAAGCTTTCTTT. Its translation: CASSARGQGAKEAFF.

The chain has TRBV5-1 and TRBJ2-3, with 8 bases identical to TRBD2. Germline CDR1 and CDR2: SGHRS and YFSETQ. V lost 3 bases and J lost 1; bases outside the gene matches: 7. This CDR3 has 16 residues. The CDR3 DNA follows: TGCGCCAGCAGCTGGGGACTAGTCGGGGGCACAGATACGCAGTATTTT. Translating it yields CASSWGLVGGTDTQYF.

This chain uses TRBV29-1 with TRBJ2-1, with 8 bases lining up with TRBD2. This CDR3 region has 12 residues. CDR1 SQVTM and CDR2 ANQGSEA come from the germline V gene. After removal of 7 bases from V and 7 bases from J, the junction contained 6 bases not matched to a gene. The CDR3 is CSAGTSPNEQFF. In DNA, the CDR3 is TGCAGCGCCGGGACTAGTCCGAATGAGCAGTTCTTC.

This chain uses TRBV29-1 with TRBJ2-7; TRBD2 matches at 9 bases. Trimming took 2 bases from V and 7 from J; bases not matched to a gene: 9. The CDR3 is 14 amino acids. Germline V gives CDR1 SQVTM, CDR2 ANQGSEA. CDR3 bases: TGCAGCGTTGAAACCCCTAGCGGGGTTTCAGAGCAGTACTTC. Translation: CSVETPSGVSEQYF.

This clone was detected only once. The chain links TRBV18 to TRBJ2-7; 10 bases align to TRBD1. The CDR3 spans 14 residues. The junction had 5 bases not matched to a gene; V was cut back by 3 bases and J by 6 bases. In germline, CDR1 is KGHSH, CDR2 LQKENI. The CDR3 region is CASSPGQGEVEQYF. The CDR3 DNA is TGTGCCAGCTCACCCGGACAGGGGGAGGTCGAGCAGTACTTC.

A single count supports this clone. V gene TRBV5-1 combines with J gene TRBJ2-3; 7 positions match TRBD1. The CDR3 has 15 residues. CDR1 and CDR2 from the germline V gene are SGHRS and YFSETQ. V shed 4 bases and J 1 base; nucleotides not matched to a gene: 6. CDR3 nucleotides: TGCGCCAGCAGCGGAGACAGGGCCGGCACAGATACGCAGTATTTT. It codes for CASSGDRAGTDTQYF. The whole variable domain, filled in from reference TRBV5-1 and TRBJ2-3, reads KAGVTQTPRYLIKTRGQQVTLSCSPISGHRSVSWYQQTPGQGLQFLFEYFSETQRNKGNFPGRFSGRQFSNSRSEMNVSTLELGDSALYLCASSGDRAGTDTQYFGPGTRLTVL.

The CDR3 DNA reads as TGTGCCAGCACTGGGACAGGCGCTAGCCTCTATGGCTACACCTTC. Translated: CASTGTGASLYGYTF. The gene calls are TRBV6-5 and TRBJ1-2; 8 bases fit TRBD1. The CDR3 is 15 residues long. V shed 7 bases, J shed 4 bases, and the junction held 11 bases outside the gene matches. The germline gives CDR1 MNHEY, CDR2 SVGAGI.

The rearrangement links TRBV19 to TRBJ1-2, with TRBD1 identical over 8 bases. With V trimmed by 1 base and J by 4 bases, 11 bases remained unmatched. This CDR3 contains 17 residues. Germline-derived CDR1 and CDR2 are LNHDA and SQIVND (reference sequence). The CDR3 here is CASSIGDRDRGFYGYTF. The CDR3 DNA reads TGTGCCAGTAGTATAGGGGATAGAGACAGGGGCTTCTATGGCTACACCTTC.

CDR3: CASSFQRGNTDTQYF. Here the CDR3 DNA reads TGTGCCAGCAGCTTTCAGCGGGGGAACACAGATACGCAGTATTTT. J is TRBJ2-3 and V is TRBV5-4, with 8 bases aligning to TRBD2. V lost 2 bases to trimming and J lost 2 bases; unmatched junction nucleotides: 4. From germline, CDR1 is SGHNT and CDR2 YYREEE (reference sequence). CDR3 size: 15 residues.

This chain connects TRBV6-2 or TRBV6-3 to TRBJ2-7; TRBD1 matches at 11 bases. The CDR3 is made up of 15 amino acids. CDR1 is MNHEY, CDR2 SVGEGT, per germline. The ends lost 2 bases at V and 5 bases at J; junction bases unmatched: 5. CDR3 nucleotide sequence: TGTGCCAGCAGTTACCCGGGACAGGGGGGCCACGAGCAGTACTTC. Its translation is CASSYPGQGGHEQYF.

This sequence joins TRBV19 and TRBJ1-1; D is ambiguous. CDR1 is LNHDA and CDR2 is SQIVND in the germline V gene (reference sequence). This CDR3 has 12 amino acids. V gave up 7 bases and J gave up 8 bases, with 14 bases separating them. The CDR3 nucleotides read TGTGCCAGTACTGGCCAGGCACGGGAAGCTTTCTTT. As protein: CASTGQAREAFF.